This T cell receptor beta chain was sequenced in a study of shared clonotypes between healthy human individuals. A word on this clone: Its antigen remains unknown.

The study, taken as a whole, reports: Having only a few donors restricted how much genetic and exposure-history diversity was captured. Among non-shared clonotypes, generation probabilities were lower than among those shared by all four donors. Investigators collected only blood, and repertoires in tissues likely differ.

Sequenced by immunoSEQ multiplex PCR; TCRdb stores in-frame clones only, minus some. The sample shows a few million clones, roughly 93% of them seen only once. Deletions cut 5 bases from V and 4 bases from J, with 11 bases between. Germline assignment: CDR1 MNHEY and CDR2 SMNVEV (reference sequence). The length of the CDR3 is 13 residues. The sequenced sample consisted of naive CD4+ T cells from PBMCs. Subset given: CD45RA+ positively selected. The clonotype was recovered from a young man in good health. Some clones in this sample may be carry-over from other donors' samples. The chain employs TRBV27 and TRBJ1-1, with a weak D call TRBD1 (5 bases). CDR3 nucleotide sequence: TGTGCCAGCAGTAGAGGGGTGGTCACTGAAGCTTTCTTT. Translating gives CASSRGVVTEAFF.